These 21 T cell receptor beta chains share one sample of origin, sequenced in a study of PD-1 blockade in classical Hodgkin lymphoma. The time point denotes: cycle 4 day 1 (C4D1), after more than five weeks of nivolumab. Exposure to brentuximab vedotin varied, and each patient had relapsed following autologous stem cell transplantation. Isolation of CD4+ T cells from thawed PBMCs was performed by magnetic negative selection. Data came from immunoSEQ multiplex PCR; TCRdb stores just in-frame clones and leaves some out. The sample holds around 26,000 clones; approximately 79% are singletons and the top ten take around 3.1%. The specimen comprised CD4+ T cells from blood, sampled before the fourth cycle of nivolumab. These receptors all stem from a human donor with classical Hodgkin lymphoma.

The chain combines TRBV5-8 with TRBJ2-3, with TRBD1 matching 7 bases. There are 16 residues in the CDR3. Germline V gene lookup returns CDR1 SGHTS and CDR2 YDEGEE. Trimming cost V 9 bases and J 1 base; bases outside gene matches: 14. CDR3: CATALGTGVGTDTQYF. CDR3 DNA: TGTGCCACCGCACTTGGCACAGGGGTAGGCACAGATACGCAGTATTTT. Combining the CDR3 with reference TRBV5-8 and TRBJ2-3 gives the whole variable domain EAGVTQSPTHLIKTRGQQATLRCSPISGHTSVYWYQQALGLGLQFLLWYDEGEERNRGNFPPRFSGRQFPNYSSELNVNALELEDSALYLCATALGTGVGTDTQYFGPGTRLTVL.

V and J are TRBV11-3 and TRBJ2-2; no reliable D call. The CDR3 is made up of 14 amino acids. Germline lookup yields CDR1 SGHNT and CDR2 YENEEA. V was cut by 5 bases and J by 8 bases, with 15 bases left in between. The CDR3 spells CASSPGRLMGELFF. The DNA of the CDR3 is TGTGCCAGCAGCCCCGGACGGCTTATGGGGGAGCTGTTTTTT.

This clone was seen more than once but under ten times. V gene TRBV10-3 combines with J gene TRBJ1-5; D uncertain. The V gene lost 4 bases and the J gene lost 1 base, with 5 bases spanning the gap. CDR1 and CDR2 from the germline V gene are ENHRY and SYGVKD. The CDR3 consists of 13 residues. The CDR3 sequence: CAISGVSNQPQHF. Here the CDR3 DNA reads TGTGCCATCAGTGGTGTGAGCAATCAGCCCCAGCATTTT.

The chain couples TRBV29-1 to TRBJ1-1; maybe TRBD1 (5 bases). Trimming took 4 bases from V and 3 from J, leaving 9 bases between them. The CDR3 has 12 amino acids. Per germline, CDR1 SQVTM and CDR2 ANQGSEA. The CDR3 region has the DNA TGCAGCGTTGCGACAGCGGACACTGAAGCTTTCTTT. It specifies CSVATADTEAFF.

The chain has TRBV6-6 and TRBJ2-6, with a weak D call TRBD1 (6 bases). With 3 bases removed from V and 4 bases from J, the gap between germline ends came to 13 bases. Germline CDR1 and CDR2: MNHNY and SVGAGI (reference sequence). The CDR3 loop spans 16 amino acids. CDR3: CASSYTGLGGANVLTF. Here the CDR3 DNA reads TGTGCCAGCAGTTATACAGGGCTGGGGGGGGCCAACGTCCTGACTTTC.

V and J are TRBV7-9 and TRBJ2-7; D might be TRBD1 (5 bases). The CDR3 contains 14 residues. Germline lookup yields CDR1 SEHNR and CDR2 FQNEAQ (reference sequence). V was trimmed by 1 base and J by 6 bases, leaving 13 bases between them. CDR3 in DNA: TGTGCCAGCAGCTTAGGCCAGGGCAATCCCGAGCAGTACTTC. Protein: CASSLGQGNPEQYF. Supplemented by reference TRBV7-9 and TRBJ2-7, the full variable domain reads DTGVSQNPRHKITKRGQNVTFRCDPISEHNRLYWYRQTLGQGPEFLTYFQNEAQLEKSRLLSDRFSAERPKGSFSTLEIQRTEQGDSAMYLCASSLGQGNPEQYFGPGTRLTVT.

The chain joins TRBV10-3 to TRBJ1-2, with 9 positions matching TRBD1. CDR3 size: 14 residues. Germline V CDR1 and CDR2: ENHRY, SYGVKD. J gave up 8 bases and V 8 bases, and 12 bases lay outside the gene matches. The CDR3 spells CAIGAGTGSSGYTF. In DNA form, the CDR3 reads TGTGCCATCGGAGCCGGGACAGGGTCATCAGGCTACACCTTC.

This chain uses TRBV5-1 with TRBJ2-7, with D maybe TRBD1 (7 bases). The CDR3 has 15 amino acids. Germline lookup yields CDR1 SGHRS and CDR2 YFSETQ. Trimming removed 0 bases from V and 4 bases from J, with 14 bases in between. Here the CDR3 DNA reads TGCGCCAGCAGCTTGGTGGCAGGGGGGCATTACGAGCAGTACTTC. Translated, it gives CASSLVAGGHYEQYF.

This chain joins TRBV30 and TRBJ1-1, with D unclear. In germline, CDR1 is GTSNPN, CDR2 SVGIG (reference sequence). Trimming left V 1 base short and J 5 bases short, with 8 bases between. This CDR3 spans 12 amino acids. The CDR3 loop is CAWSGLGTEAFF. Here the CDR3 DNA reads TGTGCCTGGAGTGGTCTGGGGACTGAAGCTTTCTTT.

The rearrangement links TRBV7-3 to TRBJ2-1; weak D call: TRBD2 (6 bases). The CDR3 has 15 residues. CDR1 is SGHTA, CDR2 FQGTGA, per germline. V lost 3 bases and J 4 bases, leaving 13 bases between the germline ends. The CDR3 nucleotides are TGTGCCAGCAGCTTCCTAGGAGGGAGGTACAATGAGCAGTTCTTC. As protein: CASSFLGGRYNEQFF.

The J gene is TRBJ2-3, the V gene TRBV7-3; 11 bases map to TRBD2. After removal of 5 bases from V and 3 bases from J, the junction contained 10 bases not matched to a gene. This CDR3 contains 17 residues. Germline-derived CDR1 and CDR2 are SGHTA and FQGTGA. CDR3 residues: CASSPPLAGGPTDTQYF. The CDR3 nucleotides are TGTGCCAGCAGCCCACCCTTAGCGGGGGGGCCTACAGATACGCAGTATTTT.

This clone was counted once. The V call is TRBV5-1, the J call TRBJ1-1, with 8 bases lining up with TRBD1. The CDR3 has 14 residues. V lost 7 bases and J lost 0; bases outside the gene matches: 5. Germline loops: CDR1 SGHRS, CDR2 YFSETQ. The CDR3 DNA follows: TGCGCCAGCTCAGGGGGCTCAATGAACACTGAAGCTTTCTTT. Protein: CASSGGSMNTEAFF.

The chain links TRBV7-2 to TRBJ1-5; possibly TRBD1 for D (6 bases). V shed 5 bases and J shed 4 bases, with 9 bases lying between them. Germline V gene lookup returns CDR1 SGHTA and CDR2 FQGNSA. The CDR3 contains 13 residues. The CDR3 is CASSTQGNQPQHF. In nucleotides, the CDR3 is TGTGCCAGCAGCACACAGGGAAATCAGCCCCAGCATTTT.

V gene TRBV4-1 combines with J gene TRBJ2-2; 10 bases are shared with TRBD2. Trimming removed 0 bases from V and 1 base from J; junction bases left unmatched: 8. The CDR3 sequence is 19 residues long. From germline, CDR1 is MGHRA and CDR2 YSYEKL. The CDR3 DNA reads as TGCGCCAGCAGCCAAGAGGGGCTAGCGGGGGCCGAGAACACCGGGGAGCTGTTTTTT. It specifies CASSQEGLAGAENTGELFF.

This clone rates as medium-sized. The chain has TRBV19 and TRBJ1-2; D is unclear. CDR1 is LNHDA and CDR2 is SQIVND in the germline V gene (reference sequence). The CDR3 is 13 residues long. DNA for the CDR3: TGTGCTAGCGAAACAGAGACTAACTATGGCTACACCTTC. Residues: CASETETNYGYTF.

The chain carries TRBV6-5 and TRBJ1-4; 12 bases fit TRBD1. V was clipped by 8 bases and J by 8 bases; unmatched bases: 9. CDR3 length: 15 residues. The germline CDR1 and CDR2 sequences are MNHEY and SVGAGI. The CDR3 sequence is CASGGQGAGKEKLFF. The DNA for the CDR3 is TGTGCCAGCGGGGGACAGGGGGCTGGAAAAGAAAAACTGTTTTTT.

J is TRBJ2-5 and V is TRBV6-7; 8 nucleotides agree with TRBD1. TRBV6-7 is an ORF, and what it does is uncertain. After removal of 2 bases from V and 2 bases from J, the junction contained 10 bases not matched to a gene. The CDR3 is 17 residues long. The CDR3 nucleotides are TGTGCCAGCAGTTACAACGGAGGGACAGGTAGACAAGAGACCCAGTACTTC. This codes for CASSYNGGTGRQETQYF.

This clone was observed a few times. The rearrangement uses TRBV7-6 and TRBJ1-1, with TRBD1 matching 7 bases. J gave up 6 bases and V 5 bases, and 9 bases lay outside the gene matches. The germline V gene encodes CDR1 SGHVS and CDR2 FNYEAQ. This CDR3 comprises 14 residues. CDR3 amino acids: CASSQRQGEAEAFF. In DNA form, the CDR3 reads TGTGCCAGCAGCCAGCGACAGGGAGAAGCTGAAGCTTTCTTT. The variable domain in full, with the rest retrieved from reference TRBV7-6 and TRBJ1-1, is GAGVSQSPRYKVTKRGQDVALRCDPISGHVSLYWYRQALGQGPEFLTYFNYEAQQDKSGLPNDRFSAERPEGSISTLTIQRTEQRDSAMYRCASSQRQGEAEAFFGQGTRLTVV.

V and J are TRBV28 and TRBJ1-1; D is uncertain. Germline V gives CDR1 MDHEN, CDR2 SYDVKM. The CDR3 has 12 residues. V lost 4 bases and J lost 5, with 8 bases in between. CDR3 nucleotides: TGTGCCAGCAGTTCCATGCCAACTGAAGCTTTCTTT. Protein: CASSSMPTEAFF.

The CDR3 DNA is TGTGCCAGCAGCACTTCCGGAAACACCATATATTTT. Encoded protein: CASSTSGNTIYF. The V gene is TRBV7-2, the J gene TRBJ1-3, with D unclear. Germline V gene sequence: CDR1 SGHTA, CDR2 FQGNSA. The CDR3 length is 12 residues. Trimming removed 5 bases at V and 4 bases at J, with 6 bases between.

Comments on this clone: Additional DNA sequences in this sample encode the identical CDR3. CDR3 amino acids: CASSEQGAREKLFF. The DNA for the CDR3 is TGTGCCAGCAGTGAACAGGGGGCGCGTGAAAAACTGTTTTTT. The chain joins TRBV6-1 to TRBJ1-4, with 8 bases aligning to TRBD1. Trimming at V came to 2 bases and at J to 7 bases, leaving 3 bases not matched to a gene. The CDR3 is 14 residues long. CDR1 is MNHNS and CDR2 is SASEGT in the germline V gene.